These T cell receptor beta chains were read from a single sample in a study of T cells in localized non-small cell lung cancer. Clones were read by immunoSEQ multiplex PCR, and TCRdb kept only the in-frame ones, dropping some. The top ten clones hold approximately 3% of a sample with around 5,000 clones, about 92% of them seen once. Sequenced material: peripheral blood, taken before any cancer treatment. Source of these receptors: a woman aged 40-69 years with stage I lung adenocarcinoma. Each CDR3 is given with its conserved first and last residue. A D gene is named only where the DNA matches it firmly. Expanded clones are given a class, and other clones once, few, many or no size at all.

v_gene,j_gene,d_gene,len,abundance,CDR3nt,CDR3aa
TRBV27,TRBJ1-4,-,13,-,TGTGCCAGCAGTCCCACGGGTAATGAAAAACTGTTTTTT,CASSPTGNEKLFF
TRBV27,TRBJ2-3,-,16,-,TGTGCCAGCAGTAAAACTCCAGGGGAAGCGACAGATACGCAGTATTTT,CASSKTPGEATDTQYF
TRBV5-1,TRBJ2-2,TRBD1,14,-,TGCGCCAGCGGCGACAGGGGGCGCTCCGGGGAGCTGTTTTTT,CASGDRGRSGELFF
TRBV28,TRBJ1-4,-,11,-,TGTGCCAGCAGTTTCGGGGAAAAACTGTTTTTT,CASSFGEKLFF
TRBV7-3,TRBJ1-1,-,15,-,TGTGCCAGCAGCTTCCGAGGTACAGCGAACACTGAAGCTTTCTTT,CASSFRGTANTEAFF
TRBV11-2,TRBJ2-1,TRBD2,17,-,TGTGCCAGCAGCTTAGATGGGATAGCGGGAGTAAGGAATGAGCAGTTCTTC,CASSLDGIAGVRNEQFF
TRBV11-2,TRBJ2-3,TRBD2,16,-,TGTGCCAGCAGCATCGAGACTAGCGGGAGCACAGATACGCAGTATTTT,CASSIETSGSTDTQYF
TRBV27,TRBJ2-1,-,14,-,TGTGCCAGCAGTTTCGGAAGCTCCTACAATGAGCAGTTCTTC,CASSFGSSYNEQFF
TRBV6-4,TRBJ2-2,-,14,-,TGTGCCAGCGGCCGGGGAGGACAGGCCGGGGAGCTGTTTTTT,CASGRGGQAGELFF
TRBV5-4,TRBJ2-3,-,14,-,TGTGCCAGCAGCCCAAGGGCTGGTTCAGATACGCAGTATTTT,CASSPRAGSDTQYF
TRBV5-1,TRBJ2-1,TRBD1,16,-,TGCGCCAGCAGCTCAACACAGGGGGCTCGCTACAATGAGCAGTTCTTC,CASSSTQGARYNEQFF
TRBV7-9,TRBJ2-5,-,15,-,TGTGCCAGCAGCATGTCGAGTTCGGGGCAAGAGACCCAGTACTTC,CASSMSSSGQETQYF
TRBV5-8,TRBJ2-7,TRBD2,17,-,TGTGCCAGCAGCTTTCCTCGGGGGAGCGGGAGCTCCTACGAGCAGTACTTC,CASSFPRGSGSSYEQYF
TRBV6-1,TRBJ2-5,TRBD2,14,-,TGTGCCAGCAGTGAAGTAGCGGGTAAAGAGACCCAGTACTTC,CASSEVAGKETQYF
TRBV5-4,TRBJ2-4,-,16,-,TGTGCCAGCAGCTTGGGGACCGGGGAAGGATTGAACATTCAGTACTTC,CASSLGTGEGLNIQYF
TRBV7-9,TRBJ2-1,TRBD2,17,-,TGTGCCAGCAGCCCACCGGGACTAGCTGGGTCCTACAATGAGCAGTTCTTC,CASSPPGLAGSYNEQFF
TRBV28,TRBJ2-1,TRBD2,15,-,TGTGCCAGCAGTGCACTAGCGGGGGTAAACAATGAGCAGTTCTTC,CASSALAGVNNEQFF
TRBV4-1,TRBJ2-2,-,16,-,TGCGCCAGCAGCCCCCCAGGACTACGCAACACCGGGGAGCTGTTTTTT,CASSPPGLRNTGELFF
TRBV28,TRBJ1-1,-,15,-,TGTGCCAGCAGTTTGGGCGGCGAGAGGTACACTGAAGCTTTCTTT,CASSLGGERYTEAFF
TRBV18,TRBJ2-5,TRBD1,13,-,TGTGCCAGCTCACCGGACAGGAAAGAGACCCAGTACTTC,CASSPDRKETQYF
TRBV11-2,TRBJ1-1,-,16,-,TGTGCCAGCAGCTTAGGCAGGAGGGGAATGAACACTGAAGCTTTCTTT,CASSLGRRGMNTEAFF
TRBV10-3,TRBJ2-5,-,11,-,TGTGCCACCGGAGCTTCGGAGACCCAGTACTTC,CATGASETQYF
TRBV5-1,TRBJ2-1,-,15,-,TGCGCCAGCAGCTTGGCGTCGGGGGCGTACAATGAGCAGTTCTTC,CASSLASGAYNEQFF
TRBV15,TRBJ1-1,TRBD1,15,-,TGTGCCACCAGCTCCCACAGGGGGCTTAACACTGAAGCTTTCTTT,CATSSHRGLNTEAFF
TRBV30,TRBJ2-3,TRBD2,16,-,TGTGCCTGGAGTCCAAAGACTAGCGCGATAGTTAATACGCAGTATTTT,CAWSPKTSAIVNTQYF
TRBV10-3,TRBJ1-3,-,12,-,TGTGCCATACAGGGTTCTGGAAACACCATATATTTT,CAIQGSGNTIYF
TRBV4-1,TRBJ1-5,TRBD1,16,few,TGCGCCAGCAGCCAGTACTCTGGACAGGGGAATCAGCCCCAGCATTTT,CASSQYSGQGNQPQHF
TRBV6-1,TRBJ2-3,-,11,-,TGTGCCAGCAGTGTGGTGGATACGCAGTATTTT,CASSVVDTQYF
TRBV18,TRBJ2-3,-,12,-,TGTGCCAGCTCACCAATTACGAATACGCAGTATTTT,CASSPITNTQYF
TRBV7-9,TRBJ1-4,TRBD1,15,-,TGTGCCAGCAGCGTCCGACAGGGGAGCGATGAAAAACTGTTTTTT,CASSVRQGSDEKLFF
TRBV5-4,TRBJ2-4,-,13,-,TGTGCCAGCAGCTCGGAGACGGGGAACATTCAGTACTTC,CASSSETGNIQYF
TRBV6-6,TRBJ2-1,TRBD2,15,-,TGTGCCAGCAGCCCCCACAGGACTAGCAACAATGAGCAGTTCTTC,CASSPHRTSNNEQFF
TRBV5-1,TRBJ1-1,-,15,-,TGCGCCAGCAGCTTGGCAGTCAGGGAGAACACTGAAGCTTTCTTT,CASSLAVRENTEAFF
TRBV25-1,TRBJ1-2,-,11,-,TGTGCCAGCACATCCAACTATGGCTACACCTTC,CASTSNYGYTF
TRBV29-1,TRBJ1-2,-,11,-,TGCAGCGACCGCGCGTGGTATGGCTACACCTTC,CSDRAWYGYTF
TRBV18,TRBJ2-7,-,15,-,TGTGCCAGCTCACAAACCACGGCCGGGAAGAACGAGCAGTACTTC,CASSQTTAGKNEQYF
TRBV18,TRBJ1-1,TRBD1,14,-,TGTGCCAGCTCACCACAGGGGGCGCGGACTGAAGCTTTCTTT,CASSPQGARTEAFF
TRBV7-9,TRBJ2-5,-,15,-,TGTGCCAGCAGCTTGTACGCACAACCGTCGGAGACCCAGTACTTC,CASSLYAQPSETQYF
TRBV7-9,TRBJ2-7,TRBD2,16,-,TGTGCCAGCACCCCCGTCCTAGCGGGAGTAACCTACGAGCAGTACTTC,CASTPVLAGVTYEQYF
TRBV7-2,TRBJ2-1,-,15,-,TGTGCCAGCACCCCAGAAAGTTATATATGGGATGAGCAGTTCTTC,CASTPESYIWDEQFF
TRBV4-2,TRBJ2-1,TRBD2,19,-,TGTGCCAGCAGCCAAGGTACTAGCGGGAGGCCCGTGCCCTACAATGAGCAGTTCTTC,CASSQGTSGRPVPYNEQFF
TRBV7-2,TRBJ1-5,TRBD1,12,few,TGTGCCAGCAGCGACAGGGGCCAGCCCCAGCATTTT,CASSDRGQPQHF